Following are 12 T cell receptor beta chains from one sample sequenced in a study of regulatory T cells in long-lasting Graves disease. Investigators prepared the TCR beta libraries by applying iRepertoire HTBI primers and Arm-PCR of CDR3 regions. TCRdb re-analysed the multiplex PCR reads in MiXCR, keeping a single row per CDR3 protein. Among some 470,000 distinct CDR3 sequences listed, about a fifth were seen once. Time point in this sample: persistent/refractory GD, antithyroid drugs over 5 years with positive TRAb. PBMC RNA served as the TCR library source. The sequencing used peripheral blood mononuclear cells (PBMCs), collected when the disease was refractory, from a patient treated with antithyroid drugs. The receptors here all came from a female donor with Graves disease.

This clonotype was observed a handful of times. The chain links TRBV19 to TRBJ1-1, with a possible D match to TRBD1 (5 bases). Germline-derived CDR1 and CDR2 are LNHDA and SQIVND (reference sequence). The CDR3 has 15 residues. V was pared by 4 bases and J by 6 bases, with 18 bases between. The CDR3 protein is CASSRGIGMVAEAFF. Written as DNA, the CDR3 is TGTGCCAGTAGTAGGGGCATCGGGATGGTGGCTGAAGCTTTCTTT. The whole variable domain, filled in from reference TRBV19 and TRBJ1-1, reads DGGITQSPKYLFRKEGQNVTLSCEQNLNHDAMYWYRQDPGQGLRLIYYSQIVNDFQKGDIAEGYSVSREKKESFPLTVTSAQKNPTAFYLCASSRGIGMVAEAFFGQGTRLTVV.

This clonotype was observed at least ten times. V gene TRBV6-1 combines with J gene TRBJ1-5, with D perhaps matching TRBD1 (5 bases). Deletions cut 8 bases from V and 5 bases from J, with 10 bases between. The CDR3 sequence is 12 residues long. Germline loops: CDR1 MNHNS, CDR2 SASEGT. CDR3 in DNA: TGTGCCAGCGGGGGGTCGGATCAGCCCCAGCATTTT. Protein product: CASGGSDQPQHF.

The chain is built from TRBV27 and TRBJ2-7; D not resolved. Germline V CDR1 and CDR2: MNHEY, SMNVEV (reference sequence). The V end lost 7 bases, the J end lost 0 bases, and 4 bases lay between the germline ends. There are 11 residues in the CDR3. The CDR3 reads CASTLSYEQYF. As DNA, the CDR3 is TGTGCCAGCACGCTCTCCTACGAGCAGTACTTC.

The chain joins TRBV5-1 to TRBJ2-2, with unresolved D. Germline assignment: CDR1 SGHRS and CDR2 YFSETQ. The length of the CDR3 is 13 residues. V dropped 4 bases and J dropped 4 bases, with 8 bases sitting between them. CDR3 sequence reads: CASSKDATGELFF. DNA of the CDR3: TGCGCCAGCAGCAAGGACGCCACCGGGGAGCTGTTTTTT. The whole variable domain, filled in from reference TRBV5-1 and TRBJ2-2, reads KAGVTQTPRYLIKTRGQQVTLSCSPISGHRSVSWYQQTPGQGLQFLFEYFSETQRNKGNFPGRFSGRQFSNSRSEMNVSTLELGDSALYLCASSKDATGELFFGEGSRLTVL.

The CDR3 loop is CATSDPRGLPGDEQFF. CDR3 DNA sequence: TGTGCCACCAGTGATCCCCGGGGACTCCCCGGCGATGAGCAGTTCTTC. The V call is TRBV24-1, the J call TRBJ2-1; D is perhaps TRBD2 (6 bases). The germline V gene encodes CDR1 KGHDR and CDR2 SFDVKD. This CDR3 spans 16 amino acids. The ends were cut back, 3 bases at V and 8 bases at J, with 19 bases in the middle.

CDR3 amino acids: CASSFGQGASYEQFF. In nucleotides, the CDR3 is TGCGCCAGCAGCTTTGGACAGGGGGCGAGCTATGAGCAGTTCTTC. The chain employs TRBV5-1 and TRBJ2-1; 11 bases are a match to TRBD1. The CDR3 spans 15 residues. The V gene's germline CDR1 is SGHRS and CDR2 YFSETQ. Trimming took 2 bases from V and 8 from J; bases not matched to a gene: 6.

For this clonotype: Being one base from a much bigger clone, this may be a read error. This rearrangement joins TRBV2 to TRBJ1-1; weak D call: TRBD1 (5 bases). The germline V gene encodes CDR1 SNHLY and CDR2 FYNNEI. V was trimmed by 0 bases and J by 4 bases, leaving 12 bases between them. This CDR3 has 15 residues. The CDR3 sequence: CASSEAPGAVTEAFF. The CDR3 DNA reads TGTGCCAGCAGTGAAGCGCCCGGGGCAGTCACTGAAGCTTTCTTT.

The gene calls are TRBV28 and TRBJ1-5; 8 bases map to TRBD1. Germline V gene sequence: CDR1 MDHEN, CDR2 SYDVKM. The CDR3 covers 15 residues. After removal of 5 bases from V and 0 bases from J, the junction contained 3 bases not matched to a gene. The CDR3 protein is CASSDTGGSNQPQHF. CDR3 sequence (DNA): TGTGCCAGCAGTGACACAGGGGGTAGCAATCAGCCCCAGCATTTT.

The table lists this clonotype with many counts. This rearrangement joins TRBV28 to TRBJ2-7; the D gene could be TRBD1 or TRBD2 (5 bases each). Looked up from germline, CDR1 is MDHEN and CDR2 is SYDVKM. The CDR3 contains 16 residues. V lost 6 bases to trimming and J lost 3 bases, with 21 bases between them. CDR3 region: CASRSGTQQRDYEQYF. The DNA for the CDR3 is TGTGCCAGCAGGTCCGGGACCCAGCAGAGGGACTACGAGCAGTACTTC.

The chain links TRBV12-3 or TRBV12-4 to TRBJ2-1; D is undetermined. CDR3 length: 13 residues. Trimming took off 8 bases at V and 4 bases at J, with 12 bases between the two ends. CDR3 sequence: CASSYKAYNEQFF. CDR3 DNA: TGTGCCAGCTCATACAAGGCTTACAATGAGCAGTTCTTC.

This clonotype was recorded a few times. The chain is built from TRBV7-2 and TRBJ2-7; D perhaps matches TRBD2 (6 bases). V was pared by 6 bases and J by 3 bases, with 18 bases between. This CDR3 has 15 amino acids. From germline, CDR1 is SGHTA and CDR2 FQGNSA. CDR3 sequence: CASSPRSGGVYEQYF. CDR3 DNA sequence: TGTGCCAGCAGTCCCCGATCGGGCGGGGTCTACGAGCAGTACTTC.

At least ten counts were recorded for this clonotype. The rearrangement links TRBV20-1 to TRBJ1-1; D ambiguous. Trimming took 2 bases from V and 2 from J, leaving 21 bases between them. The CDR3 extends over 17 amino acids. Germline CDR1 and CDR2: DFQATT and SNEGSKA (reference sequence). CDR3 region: CSARFTAGEGRNTEAFF. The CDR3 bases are TGCAGTGCTAGATTCACGGCGGGTGAAGGGAGAAACACTGAAGCTTTCTTT.